These 26 T cell receptor beta chains came from one sample sequenced in a study of blood T cell repertoires in COVID-19. TCRdb keeps only in-frame clones here, not all; method: immunoSEQ multiplex PCR. The sample yields 130,000 to 150,000 clones, 88% seen once. The source material was peripheral blood. These receptors were collected from a human donor in a cohort sampled during active COVID-19.

The chain joins TRBV6-5 to TRBJ2-5; weak D call: TRBD2 (6 bases). The germline V gene has CDR1 MNHEY and CDR2 SVGAGI. Trimming took off 4 bases at V and 1 base at J, with 16 bases between the two ends. The CDR3 is 16 residues long. The CDR3 DNA follows: TGTGCCAGCAGTTTCGTGGGACTGGGGGTCCAAGAGACCCAGTACTTC. Protein: CASSFVGLGVQETQYF.

This chain uses TRBV4-3 with TRBJ2-5; the match to TRBD2 covers 9 bases. CDR3 length: 17 residues. The germline gives CDR1 LGHNA, CDR2 YSLEER. With 0 bases clipped from V and 3 bases from J, the junction kept 8 bases outside the gene matches. The DNA for the CDR3 is TGCGCCAGCAGCCAAGAAGGAAATAGCGGGGGCGAAGAGACCCAGTACTTC. It translates to CASSQEGNSGGEETQYF.

The V and J genes are TRBV4-1 and TRBJ1-5; 9 positions agree with TRBD1. There are 15 residues in the CDR3. V dropped 6 bases and J dropped 3; count of bases not matched to a gene: 6. CDR1 is MGHRA and CDR2 is YSYEKL in the germline V gene. The CDR3 DNA follows: TGCGCCAGCAGTCTTGACAGGGGGTTCAATCAGCCCCAGCATTTT. Its translation: CASSLDRGFNQPQHF.

CDR3 nucleotide sequence: TGTGCCAGTAGTTCACCGACAGGGATGATTACAGATACGCAGTATTTT. It specifies CASSSPTGMITDTQYF. J is TRBJ2-3 and V is TRBV19, with 7 nucleotides matching TRBD1. The CDR3 contains 16 residues. From germline, CDR1 is LNHDA and CDR2 SQIVND (reference sequence). J gave up 3 bases and V 5 bases, and 11 bases lay outside the gene matches.

The V call is TRBV7-9, the J call TRBJ1-1; TRBD1 aligns across 11 bases. This CDR3 is 15 amino acids long. From germline, CDR1 is SEHNR and CDR2 FQNEAQ (reference sequence). Germline trimming cut 5 bases from V and 5 bases from J; bases unmatched to any gene: 7. CDR3 loop: CASSAGDRGRTEAFF. In nucleotides, the CDR3 is TGTGCCAGCAGCGCGGGGGACAGGGGGAGAACTGAAGCTTTCTTT.

As to this clone: Germline is not matched at one junction end, which may reflect a read error. J is TRBJ2-2 and V is TRBV7-9; the match to TRBD2 covers 7 bases. Germline V gene sequence: CDR1 SEHNR, CDR2 FQNEAQ (reference sequence). The CDR3 sequence is 18 residues long. The DNA for the CDR3 is TGTGCCAGCAGCATAGCGCGGGGGACCTACCTCGAAACCGGGGAGCTGTTTTTT. It specifies CASSIARGTYLETGELFF.

This clone was seen just once. This rearrangement joins TRBV18 to TRBJ1-4; D might be TRBD1 (5 bases). Germline V gene lookup returns CDR1 KGHSH and CDR2 LQKENI. V was trimmed by 2 bases and J by 6 bases, leaving 7 bases between them. The CDR3 is 13 residues long. CDR3: CASSPGADEKLFF. In DNA, the CDR3 is TGTGCCAGCTCACCAGGGGCGGATGAAAAACTGTTTTTT.

The chain couples TRBV6-1 to TRBJ2-1, with a possible D match to TRBD2 (7 bases). V was shortened by 2 bases and J by 13 bases, with 15 bases between the two germline ends. The CDR3 is 13 residues long. The germline V gene encodes CDR1 MNHNS and CDR2 SASEGT. This chain's CDR3 is CASSERRGGIQFF. In DNA, the CDR3 is TGTGCCAGCAGTGAAAGAAGGGGGGGGATACAGTTCTTC.

The chain has TRBV9 and TRBJ2-2; 8 bases fit TRBD1. CDR3 length: 17 residues. CDR1 SGDLS and CDR2 YYNGEE come from the germline V gene. V gave up 2 bases and J gave up 4 bases; unmatched junction bases: 10. The CDR3 region is CASSVASGGLGTGELFF. Written as DNA, the CDR3 is TGTGCCAGCAGCGTGGCGTCAGGGGGCTTGGGCACCGGGGAGCTGTTTTTT.

V gene TRBV18 combines with J gene TRBJ2-1, with 14 bases identical to TRBD2. Germline CDR1 is KGHSH and CDR2 is LQKENI. This CDR3 has 17 amino acids. V lost 3 bases and J lost 2; bases outside the gene matches: 3. CDR3 DNA: TGTGCCAGCTCACCCCCGGGACTAGCGGGAGCCTACAATGAGCAGTTCTTC. Its protein product is CASSPPGLAGAYNEQFF. The full variable domain, with the rest looked up from reference TRBV18 and TRBJ2-1, is NAGVMQNPRHLVRRRGQEARLRCSPMKGHSHVYWYRQLPEEGLKFMVYLQKENIIDESGMPKERFSAEFPKEGPSILRIQQVVRGDSAAYFCASSPPGLAGAYNEQFFGPGTRLTVL.

The chain recombines TRBV7-3 with TRBJ2-3; 10 bases are a match to TRBD1. The CDR3 contains 15 residues. Per germline, CDR1 SGHTA and CDR2 FQGTGA. Trimming cost V 6 bases and J 4 bases; bases outside gene matches: 7. CDR3 amino acids: CASSHGTGVSDTQYF. Written as DNA, the CDR3 is TGTGCCAGCAGTCACGGGACAGGGGTCTCAGATACGCAGTATTTT.

The chain combines TRBV25-1 with TRBJ1-2; TRBD1 is a possible D gene (5 bases). V was pared by 6 bases and J by 7 bases, with 9 bases between. The CDR3 spans 11 residues. Per germline, CDR1 MGHDK and CDR2 SYGVNS. In DNA, the CDR3 is TGTGCCAGCAGGGGGCTCAGTGGCTACACCTTC. Encoded protein: CASRGLSGYTF.

J is TRBJ2-3 and V is TRBV7-2; perhaps TRBD2 as D (7 bases). V lost 4 bases and J lost 5, with 16 bases in between. Germline CDR1 and CDR2: SGHTA and FQGNSA. The CDR3 has 15 amino acids. CDR3 loop: CASSYEQGGGDTQYF. CDR3 nucleotides: TGTGCCAGCAGCTACGAACAGGGAGGGGGAGATACGCAGTATTTT.

This clone was seen once. CDR3 DNA sequence: TGTGCCAGCAGCCCCGGGGTCAAAGAGACCCAGTACTTC. This gives the protein CASSPGVKETQYF. The chain has TRBV11-2 and TRBJ2-5, with a possible D match to TRBD2 (5 bases). CDR1 is SGHAT, CDR2 FQNNGV, per germline. V shed 5 bases and J shed 3 bases, with 10 bases lying between them. CDR3 length: 13 residues.

V is TRBV19 and J is TRBJ1-5; 7 positions agree with TRBD1. Germline V gives CDR1 LNHDA, CDR2 SQIVND (reference sequence). The CDR3 has 15 amino acids. With 0 bases clipped from V and 4 bases from J, the junction kept 3 bases outside the gene matches. CDR3: CASSIDTGQNQPQHF. DNA for the CDR3: TGTGCCAGTAGTATAGATACGGGACAGAATCAGCCCCAGCATTTT.

This chain links TRBV6-2 or TRBV6-3 with TRBJ1-6; 10 bases match TRBD1. The CDR3 is 15 amino acids. Germline values: CDR1 MNHEY, CDR2 SVGEGT. Unmatched junction bases numbered 4, after V lost 6 bases and J lost 5 bases. CDR3 DNA: TGTGCCAGCAGCACGACAGGGGGCGATAATTCACCCCTCCACTTT. This gives the protein CASSTTGGDNSPLHF.

The CDR3: CASKETGGGDEQFF. For the CDR3, the DNA is TGTGCCAGCAAAGAGACAGGGGGAGGGGATGAGCAGTTCTTC. This sequence joins TRBV6-5 and TRBJ2-1; 9 nucleotides agree with TRBD1. This CDR3 is built from 14 residues. V lost 7 bases, J lost 8 bases, and 9 bases stayed unmatched. Germline assignment: CDR1 MNHEY and CDR2 SVGAGI.

The chain joins TRBV2 to TRBJ1-1, with D hard to call. V lost 3 bases and J lost 11, with 10 bases in between. CDR3 length equals 11 residues. Germline V gene sequence: CDR1 SNHLY, CDR2 FYNNEI. CDR3 loop: CASSDGLGAFF. The CDR3 region has the DNA TGTGCCAGCAGTGACGGACTGGGGGCTTTCTTT.

The V and J genes are TRBV7-9 and TRBJ1-1; D gene unclear. Germline loops: CDR1 SEHNR, CDR2 FQNEAQ (reference sequence). The ends were cut back, 3 bases at V and 1 base at J, with 6 bases in the middle. This CDR3 has 13 amino acids. The CDR3, as DNA: TGTGCCAGCAGCTTCGCGGAGAACACTGAAGCTTTCTTT. It codes for CASSFAENTEAFF.

This clone was seen just once. V is TRBV7-9 and J is TRBJ2-5, with 7 bases that match TRBD2. The junction had 10 bases not matched to a gene; V was cut back by 5 bases and J by 4 bases. This CDR3 comprises 15 residues. Looked up from germline, CDR1 is SEHNR and CDR2 is FQNEAQ (reference sequence). CDR3 in DNA: TGTGCCAGCAGCCTACAAGCGGGAATTGGAGAGACCCAGTACTTC. It specifies CASSLQAGIGETQYF.

This clone showed up just a few times. The chain combines TRBV6-2 or TRBV6-3 with TRBJ2-6, with D perhaps matching TRBD1 (5 bases). Trimming took off 6 bases at V and 4 bases at J, with 13 bases between the two ends. Germline V gene data show CDR1 as MNHEY and CDR2 as SVGEGT. There are 15 residues in the CDR3. The CDR3 here is CASSWAGSGANVLTF. The DNA of the CDR3 is TGTGCCAGCAGCTGGGCAGGGTCCGGGGCCAACGTCCTGACTTTC.

V and J are TRBV4-1 and TRBJ2-7, with a possible D match to TRBD1 (5 bases). V lost 3 bases and J lost 3, with 12 bases in between. Germline-derived CDR1 and CDR2 are MGHRA and YSYEKL. CDR3 size: 14 residues. This chain's CDR3 is CASSQTSGFYEQYF. CDR3 nucleotides: TGCGCCAGCAGCCAGACCTCAGGGTTCTACGAGCAGTACTTC.

This sequence joins TRBV5-1 and TRBJ2-5; D possibly corresponds to TRBD2 (6 bases). Looked up from germline, CDR1 is SGHRS and CDR2 is YFSETQ. The CDR3 has 16 amino acids. V lost 3 bases to trimming and J lost 4 bases, with 19 bases between them. CDR3 coding DNA: TGCGCCAGCAGCTCCGCGTGGGACTTCCGTACAGAGACCCAGTACTTC. It codes for CASSSAWDFRTETQYF.

The chain uses TRBV6-2 or TRBV6-3 and TRBJ1-3; D remains ambiguous. The germline gives CDR1 MNHEY, CDR2 SVGEGT. The CDR3 has 16 amino acids. The ends were cut back, 2 bases at V and 5 bases at J, with 16 bases in the middle. CDR3 protein: CASSYGRGRARNTIYF. The CDR3 DNA reads as TGTGCCAGCAGTTACGGCAGAGGGCGGGCGAGAAACACCATATATTTT.

This clone came up once. The CDR3 DNA is TGTGCCAGCAGCTTTCCCCGGGGACAAGAGACCCAGTACTTC. This translates into CASSFPRGQETQYF. The gene calls are TRBV7-9 and TRBJ2-5, with D maybe TRBD2 (5 bases). This CDR3 has 14 residues. Per germline, CDR1 SEHNR and CDR2 FQNEAQ (reference sequence). Trimming left V 3 bases short and J 2 bases short, with 10 bases between.

This chain links TRBV7-9 with TRBJ2-1; D is ambiguous. The length of the CDR3 is 14 residues. Trimming left V 1 base short and J 3 bases short, with 7 bases between. Germline loops: CDR1 SEHNR, CDR2 FQNEAQ (reference sequence). The CDR3 sequence: CASSLEIDYNEQFF. For the CDR3, the DNA is TGTGCCAGCAGCTTAGAAATAGACTACAATGAGCAGTTCTTC.